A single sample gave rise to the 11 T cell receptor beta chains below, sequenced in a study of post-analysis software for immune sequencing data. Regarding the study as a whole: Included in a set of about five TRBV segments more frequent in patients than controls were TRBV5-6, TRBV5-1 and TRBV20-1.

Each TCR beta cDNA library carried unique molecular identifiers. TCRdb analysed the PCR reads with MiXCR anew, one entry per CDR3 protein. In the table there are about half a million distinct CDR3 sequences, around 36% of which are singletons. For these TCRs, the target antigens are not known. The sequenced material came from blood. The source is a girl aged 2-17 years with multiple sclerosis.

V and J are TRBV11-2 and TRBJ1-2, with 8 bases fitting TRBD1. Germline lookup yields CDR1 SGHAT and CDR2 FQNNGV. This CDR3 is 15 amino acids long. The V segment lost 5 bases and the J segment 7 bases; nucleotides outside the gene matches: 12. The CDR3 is CASSQTGARETGYTF. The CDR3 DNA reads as TGTGCCAGCAGCCAGACAGGGGCAAGGGAGACTGGCTACACCTTC. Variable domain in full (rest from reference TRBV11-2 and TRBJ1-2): EAGVAQSPRYKIIEKRQSVAFWCNPISGHATLYWYQQILGQGPKLLIQFQNNGVVDDSQLPKDRFSAERLKGVDSTLKIQPAKLEDSAVYLCASSQTGARETGYTFGSGTRLTVV.

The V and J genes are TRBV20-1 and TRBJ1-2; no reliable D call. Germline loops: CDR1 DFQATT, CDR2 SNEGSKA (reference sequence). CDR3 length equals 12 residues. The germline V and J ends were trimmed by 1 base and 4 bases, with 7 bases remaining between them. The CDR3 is CSARGVGYGYTF. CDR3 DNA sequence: TGCAGTGCTAGAGGGGTTGGCTATGGCTACACCTTC.

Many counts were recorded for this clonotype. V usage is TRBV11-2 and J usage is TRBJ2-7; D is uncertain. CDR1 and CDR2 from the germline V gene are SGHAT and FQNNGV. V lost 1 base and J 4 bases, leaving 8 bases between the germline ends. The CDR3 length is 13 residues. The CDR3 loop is CASSLAPLYEQYF. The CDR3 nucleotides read TGTGCCAGCAGCTTAGCCCCCCTTTACGAGCAGTACTTC.

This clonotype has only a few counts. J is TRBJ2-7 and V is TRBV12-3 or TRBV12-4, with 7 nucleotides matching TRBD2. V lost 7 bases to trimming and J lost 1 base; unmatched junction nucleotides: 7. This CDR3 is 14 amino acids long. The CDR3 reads CASKGRGGSYEQYF. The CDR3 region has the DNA TGTGCCAGCAAGGGGCGCGGGGGTTCCTACGAGCAGTACTTC.

CDR3 sequence: CASSYIAGSGSYEQYF. CDR3 nucleotides: TGCGCCAGCAGCTACATAGCGGGATCTGGGTCCTACGAGCAGTACTTC. The chain combines TRBV5-1 with TRBJ2-5; 8 bases align to TRBD2. With the DNA end fitting TRBJ2-7 better, the J assignment may be wrong. Germline lookup yields CDR1 SGHRS and CDR2 YFSETQ. The CDR3 length is 16 residues.

The CDR3 loop reads CASSVDEPSTDTQYF. As DNA, the CDR3 is TGTGCCAGCAGCGTAGATGAGCCGAGCACAGATACGCAGTATTTT. The genes are TRBV9 and TRBJ2-3; no clear D. The V end was cut by 0 bases, the J end by 0 bases, with 8 bases between. CDR3 size: 15 residues. CDR1 is SGDLS, CDR2 YYNGEE, per germline.

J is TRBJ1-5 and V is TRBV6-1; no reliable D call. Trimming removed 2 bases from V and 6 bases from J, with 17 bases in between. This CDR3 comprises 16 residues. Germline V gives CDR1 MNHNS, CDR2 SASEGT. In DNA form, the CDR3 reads TGTGCCAGCAGTGAAACCCACGGCCTAAAAAGTCAGCCCCAGCATTTT. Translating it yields CASSETHGLKSQPQHF.

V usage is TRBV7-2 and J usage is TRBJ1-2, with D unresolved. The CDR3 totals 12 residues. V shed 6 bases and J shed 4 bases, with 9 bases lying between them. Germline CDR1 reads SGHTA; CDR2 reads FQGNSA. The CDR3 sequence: CASRYRAYGYTF. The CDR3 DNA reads TGTGCCAGCAGATATCGGGCCTATGGCTACACCTTC. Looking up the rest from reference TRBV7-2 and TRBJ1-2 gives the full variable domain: GAGVSQSPSNKVTEKGKDVELRCDPISGHTALYWYRQSLGQGLEFLIYFQGNSAPDKSGLPSDRFSAERTGGSVSTLTIQRTQQEDSAVYLCASRYRAYGYTFGSGTRLTVV.

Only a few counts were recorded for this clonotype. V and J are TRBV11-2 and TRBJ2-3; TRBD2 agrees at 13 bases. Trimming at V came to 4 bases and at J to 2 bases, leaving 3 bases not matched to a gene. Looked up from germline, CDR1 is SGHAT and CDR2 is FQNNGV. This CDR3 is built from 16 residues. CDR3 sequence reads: CASSYGLAGVTDTQYF. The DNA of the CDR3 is TGTGCCAGCAGCTACGGACTAGCGGGGGTCACAGATACGCAGTATTTT.

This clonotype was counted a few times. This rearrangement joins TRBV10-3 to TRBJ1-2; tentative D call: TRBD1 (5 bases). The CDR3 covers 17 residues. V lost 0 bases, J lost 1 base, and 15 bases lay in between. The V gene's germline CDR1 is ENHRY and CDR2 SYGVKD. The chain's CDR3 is CAISESGKGASNYGYTF. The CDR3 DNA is TGTGCCATCAGTGAGTCGGGGAAAGGGGCCAGTAACTATGGCTACACCTTC.

The CDR3: CSAPRGQNSPLHF. The CDR3 region has the DNA TGCAGTGCTCCCCGGGGTCAGAATTCACCCCTCCACTTT. The rearrangement uses TRBV20-1 and TRBJ1-6; D is undetermined. The V gene's germline CDR1 is DFQATT and CDR2 SNEGSKA (reference sequence). V dropped 5 bases and J dropped 7 bases, with 12 bases sitting between them. CDR3 length equals 13 residues.